These 24 T cell receptor beta chains were sequenced from one sample in a study of T cells in narcolepsy. TCRdb's copy holds only in-frame clones and misses some; the assay was immunoSEQ multiplex PCR. The profile shows fewer than 20,000 clones, roughly 85% of them singletons. The sequenced sample was memory (CD45RA-) CD4+ T cells from blood. The receptors were gathered from a human donor in good health.

The chain links TRBV18 to TRBJ2-7; 7 positions agree with TRBD1. Trimming cost V 1 base and J 5 bases; bases outside gene matches: 2. The CDR3 has 13 amino acids. Germline values: CDR1 KGHSH, CDR2 LQKENI. The CDR3 DNA reads as TGTGCCAGCTCACCACTCAGGGGGAACGAGCAGTACTTC. Translating it yields CASSPLRGNEQYF.

In the case of this clone: The sample contains more than one DNA sequence encoding this CDR3. V is TRBV27 and J is TRBJ2-3; D gene ambiguous. The germline V gene has CDR1 MNHEY and CDR2 SMNVEV (reference sequence). V dropped 0 bases and J dropped 0 bases, with 1 base sitting between them. This CDR3 is 13 amino acids long. The chain's CDR3 is CASSLSSTDTQYF. CDR3 sequence (DNA): TGTGCCAGCAGTTTATCCAGCACAGATACGCAGTATTTT.

The chain employs TRBV19 and TRBJ1-1, with D perhaps matching TRBD1 (5 bases). The V gene's germline CDR1 is LNHDA and CDR2 SQIVND (reference sequence). This CDR3 has 14 amino acids. V was trimmed by 2 bases and J by 3 bases, leaving 10 bases between them. CDR3 residues: CASSIQGGYTEAFF. Written as DNA, the CDR3 is TGTGCCAGTAGTATACAGGGTGGGTACACTGAAGCTTTCTTT.

The chain is built from TRBV11-2 and TRBJ1-1; D unresolved. V lost 6 bases to trimming and J lost 10 bases, with 15 bases between them. The CDR3 length is 12 residues. Germline-derived CDR1 and CDR2 are SGHAT and FQNNGV. The CDR3 sequence: CASSPPLPGAFF. CDR3 in DNA: TGTGCCAGCAGTCCGCCCCTTCCGGGAGCTTTCTTT.

This chain joins TRBV4-1 and TRBJ2-5; the match to TRBD1 covers 7 bases. CDR3 size: 14 residues. Germline CDR1 and CDR2: MGHRA and YSYEKL. The V gene end was trimmed by 3 bases and the J gene end by 5 bases; junction bases not matched to a gene: 6. The CDR3 is CASSHVDRRETQYF. CDR3 DNA: TGCGCCAGCAGCCACGTGGACAGGAGGGAGACCCAGTACTTC.

The chain combines TRBV2 with TRBJ2-1; TRBD1 matches 8 bases. The junction had 5 bases not matched to a gene; V was cut back by 6 bases and J by 4 bases. The CDR3 totals 14 residues. The germline gives CDR1 SNHLY, CDR2 FYNNEI. In nucleotides, the CDR3 is TGTGCCAGCAGGAGGGACAGGTCGTACAATGAGCAGTTCTTC. It encodes CASRRDRSYNEQFF. The variable domain in full, with the rest retrieved from reference TRBV2 and TRBJ2-1, is EPEVTQTPSHQVTQMGQEVILRCVPISNHLYFYWYRQILGQKVEFLVSFYNNEISEKSEIFDDQFSVERPDGSNFTLKIRSTKLEDSAMYFCASRRDRSYNEQFFGPGTRLTVL.

Relative to its sample, this clone is medium-sized (0.01 to 0.1%). The rearrangement uses TRBV5-4 and TRBJ1-6; D might be TRBD1 (5 bases). Between the trimmed V and J ends, which lost 2 bases and 7 bases, there was a span of 10 bases. CDR1 is SGHNT, CDR2 YYREEE, per germline (reference sequence). The CDR3 is 14 residues long. CDR3 DNA sequence: TGTGCCAGCAGCTTAAGGGGACCAAATTCACCCCTCCACTTT. It encodes CASSLRGPNSPLHF. Supplemented by reference TRBV5-4 and TRBJ1-6, the full variable domain reads ETGVTQSPTHLIKTRGQQVTLRCSSQSGHNTVSWYQQALGQGPQFIFQYYREEENGRGNFPPRFSGLQFPNYSSELNVNALELDDSALYLCASSLRGPNSPLHFGNGTRLTVT.

Relative to its sample, this clone is medium-sized. The chain joins TRBV28 to TRBJ1-5; D ambiguous. Trimming stripped 5 bases from V and 5 bases from J, with 13 bases between. This CDR3 has 14 amino acids. CDR1 is MDHEN and CDR2 is SYDVKM in the germline V gene. The CDR3 is CASSRISGDQPQHF. Here the CDR3 DNA reads TGTGCCAGCAGTAGGATCAGTGGGGATCAGCCCCAGCATTTT.

The chain uses TRBV7-7 and TRBJ2-5, with TRBD1 matching 8 bases. V dropped 1 base and J dropped 6; count of bases not matched to a gene: 1. Per germline, CDR1 SSHAT and CDR2 FNYEAQ (reference sequence). The CDR3 runs to 13 residues. This CDR3 is CASSLGQGQTQYF. As DNA, the CDR3 is TGTGCCAGCAGCTTAGGACAGGGGCAGACCCAGTACTTC.

The chain joins TRBV19 to TRBJ1-2, with 7 bases lining up with TRBD1. Per the germline V gene, CDR1 is LNHDA and CDR2 is SQIVND (reference sequence). This CDR3 is built from 14 residues. This CDR3 reads CATRQGREYYGYTF. In nucleotides, the CDR3 is TGTGCAACCCGACAGGGACGGGAGTACTATGGCTACACCTTC.

The V and J genes are TRBV5-5 and TRBJ2-7; D is perhaps TRBD2 (6 bases). V gave up 2 bases and J gave up 0 bases, with 12 bases separating them. Looked up from germline, CDR1 is SGHKS and CDR2 is YYEKEE (reference sequence). CDR3 length: 15 residues. CDR3 residues: CASSFEGLPSYEQYF. CDR3 nucleotides: TGTGCCAGCAGCTTTGAGGGACTCCCCTCCTACGAGCAGTACTTC.

This clone was seen only a few times. The V call is TRBV6-5, the J call TRBJ2-5; tentatively, D is TRBD1 (5 bases). With the DNA end fitting TRBJ2-7 better, the J assignment may be wrong. Germline V lookup: CDR1 MNHEY, CDR2 SVGAGI. CDR3 length: 14 amino acids. DNA of the CDR3: TGTGCCAGCAGTATAGACAGAAACTCCTACGAGCAGTACTTC. This sequence encodes CASSIDRNSYEQYF.

This rearrangement joins TRBV5-1 to TRBJ1-1; D might be TRBD1 (5 bases). V was shortened by 1 base and J by 2 bases, with 6 bases between the two germline ends. The CDR3 is 13 residues long. Per the germline V gene, CDR1 is SGHRS and CDR2 is YFSETQ. CDR3 loop: CASSLQGNTEAFF. CDR3 in DNA: TGCGCCAGCAGCTTGCAGGGTAACACTGAAGCTTTCTTT.

This clone was recorded once. The junction shows a germline mismatch at one end, possibly a read error. The chain has TRBV19 and TRBJ2-7; D not certain. The CDR3 is 13 residues long. Germline CDR1 reads LNHDA; CDR2 reads SQIVND (reference sequence). The CDR3 here is CASSLRLTYEQHF. CDR3 DNA sequence: TGTGCCAGTAGTTTGCGCTTAACCTACGAGCAGCACTTC.

The chain uses TRBV7-9 and TRBJ2-3; no clear D gene. The V end was cut by 11 bases, the J end by 4 bases, with 7 bases between. The CDR3 is 10 residues long. In germline, CDR1 is SEHNR, CDR2 FQNEAQ (reference sequence). CDR3 loop: CAVVPDTQYF. The CDR3 DNA is TGTGCCGTGGTCCCAGATACGCAGTATTTT.

V and J are TRBV6-5 and TRBJ1-5; no clear D gene. This CDR3 spans 13 amino acids. Germline V gene data show CDR1 as MNHEY and CDR2 as SVGAGI. V was pared by 5 bases and J by 7 bases, with 12 bases between. The CDR3 loop reads CASSLTPGQPQHF. For the CDR3, the DNA is TGTGCCAGCAGTCTAACACCGGGGCAGCCCCAGCATTTT.

The chain links TRBV7-9 to TRBJ2-6; unclear D gene. V was cut by 0 bases and J by 0 bases, with 9 bases left in between. Germline CDR1 is SEHNR and CDR2 is FQNEAQ (reference sequence). The length of the CDR3 is 17 residues. The CDR3 spells CASSLAQSLSGANVLTF. The CDR3 DNA reads TGTGCCAGCAGCTTAGCACAGAGCCTCTCTGGGGCCAACGTCCTGACTTTC.

The chain combines TRBV5-6 with TRBJ2-7, with 9 positions matching TRBD1. V dropped 5 bases and J dropped 5; count of bases not matched to a gene: 8. CDR1 and CDR2 from the germline V gene are SGHDT and YYEEEE. The CDR3 length is 14 residues. The CDR3 nucleotides are TGTGCCAGCAGTGGCCGGGACAGGGCTAACGAGCAGTACTTC. Translating gives CASSGRDRANEQYF.

The rearrangement uses TRBV5-1 and TRBJ2-1; 11 nucleotides match TRBD2. CDR3 size: 14 residues. From germline, CDR1 is SGHRS and CDR2 YFSETQ. V lost 4 bases to trimming and J lost 10 bases; unmatched junction nucleotides: 7. In DNA form, the CDR3 reads TGCGCCAGCAGCCGGATTGGGACTAGCGGAGAGCAGTTCTTC. This encodes CASSRIGTSGEQFF.

J is TRBJ1-6 and V is TRBV9; 9 bases line up with TRBD1. This CDR3 is built from 15 residues. Losses at the gene ends were 4 bases for V and 7 bases for J; bases not matched to a gene: 6. Germline V lookup: CDR1 SGDLS, CDR2 YYNGEE. The CDR3 protein is CASSPGTGTNSPLHF. DNA for the CDR3: TGTGCCAGCAGCCCCGGGACAGGGACGAATTCACCCCTCCACTTT. The entire variable domain, with the rest obtained from reference TRBV9 and TRBJ1-6, is as follows: DSGVTQTPKHLITATGQRVTLRCSPRSGDLSVYWYQQSLDQGLQFLIQYYNGEERAKGNILERFSAQQFPDLHSELNLSSLELGDSALYFCASSPGTGTNSPLHFGNGTRLTVT.

This clone was seen a handful of times. DNA for the CDR3: TGTGCCAGCAGCGTAGCTCTGACTAACTATGGCTACACCTTC. The encoded protein is CASSVALTNYGYTF. V and J are TRBV9 and TRBJ1-2, with no clear D. The CDR3 consists of 14 residues. V lost 0 bases and J lost 0, with 6 bases in between. The germline gives CDR1 SGDLS, CDR2 YYNGEE.

The chain recombines TRBV29-1 with TRBJ1-1; 7 nucleotides align to TRBD1. V was pared by 6 bases and J by 5 bases, with 9 bases of the junction left unmatched. Germline CDR1 and CDR2: SQVTM and ANQGSEA. There are 13 residues in the CDR3. CDR3 sequence: CSVQGVPGTEAFF. In DNA, the CDR3 is TGCAGCGTCCAGGGGGTCCCGGGAACTGAAGCTTTCTTT.

V gene TRBV30 combines with J gene TRBJ1-3; D is undetermined. Trimming cost V 0 bases and J 0 bases, with 21 bases left between them. The germline CDR1 and CDR2 sequences are GTSNPN and SVGIG (reference sequence). This CDR3 comprises 19 residues. This chain's CDR3 is CAWSVLVLTLSSSGNTIYF. CDR3 nucleotide sequence: TGTGCCTGGAGTGTTCTCGTCCTTACACTCTCCAGCTCTGGAAACACCATATATTTT.

The rearrangement joins TRBV6-5 to TRBJ1-1, with TRBD1 matching over 7 bases. V lost 2 bases and J lost 1; bases outside the gene matches: 1. The length of the CDR3 is 14 residues. Germline V gene sequence: CDR1 MNHEY, CDR2 SVGAGI. The CDR3 is CASSYRGRNTEAFF. The CDR3 DNA follows: TGTGCCAGCAGTTACAGGGGGCGGAACACTGAAGCTTTCTTT.